The 28 T cell receptor beta chains below were found in one sample sequenced in a study of T cell responses to AZD1222 COVID-19 vaccine. Using immunoSEQ multiplex PCR, the repertoire was profiled, and TCRdb retains in-frame clones only, with some absent. The table shows 100,000 to 150,000 clones, with under 85% occurring only once. The source was peripheral blood, collected on day 0 of AZD1222 vaccination. These receptors all come from an adult in good health.

The chain joins TRBV3-1 (or the pseudogene TRBV3-2) to TRBJ2-7; 7 nucleotides align to TRBD1. The CDR3 extends over 16 amino acids. CDR1 is LGHDT and CDR2 is YNNKEL in the germline V gene (reference sequence). Trimming at V came to 3 bases and at J to 0 bases, leaving 8 bases not matched to a gene. This CDR3 is CASSHTPGQASYEQYF. In nucleotides, the CDR3 is TGTGCCAGCAGCCATACTCCCGGACAGGCCTCCTACGAGCAGTACTTC.

The CDR3 is CASSKQRGGGTEAFF. Here the CDR3 DNA reads TGTGCCAGCAGCAAACAGAGGGGGGGTGGCACTGAAGCTTTCTTT. The chain is built from TRBV2 and TRBJ1-1; D is perhaps TRBD1 (6 bases). The CDR3 extends over 15 amino acids. CDR1 SNHLY and CDR2 FYNNEI come from the germline V gene. Trimming stripped 6 bases from V and 4 bases from J, with 18 bases between.

This chain uses TRBV28 with TRBJ1-5; TRBD1 might be the D (6 bases). With 8 bases removed from V and 9 bases from J, the gap between germline ends came to 14 bases. Per the germline V gene, CDR1 is MDHEN and CDR2 is SYDVKM. CDR3 length equals 12 residues. This chain's CDR3 is CASQDSPWPQHF. CDR3 DNA: TGTGCCAGCCAGGACAGTCCGTGGCCCCAGCATTTT.

This chain joins TRBV27 and TRBJ1-2; 9 bases line up with TRBD1. Trimming at V came to 5 bases and at J to 4 bases, leaving 14 bases not matched to a gene. The CDR3 totals 17 residues. Germline CDR1 MNHEY, CDR2 SMNVEV (reference sequence). CDR3 sequence: CASSVGTGYSSFYGYTF. The CDR3 nucleotides read TGTGCCAGCAGTGTCGGGACAGGGTATTCCTCTTTCTATGGCTACACCTTC.

This chain links TRBV6-6 with TRBJ2-7, with 7 bases that match TRBD1. The CDR3 has 12 residues. Unmatched junction bases numbered 5, after V lost 10 bases and J lost 2 bases. Germline V gives CDR1 MNHNY, CDR2 SVGAGI (reference sequence). CDR3 region: CATSGTAYEQYF. The DNA for the CDR3 is TGTGCCACCTCCGGGACAGCCTACGAGCAGTACTTC.

This clone was detected only a few times. Different DNA sequences within this sample yield the same CDR3. The chain has TRBV24-1 and TRBJ1-1; D is unclear. The CDR3 has 11 residues. Germline V gene lookup returns CDR1 KGHDR and CDR2 SFDVKD. The V end was cut by 4 bases, the J end by 2 bases, with 1 base between. CDR3 sequence (DNA): TGTGCCACCAGTGACAACACTGAAGCTTTCTTT. This encodes CATSDNTEAFF.

In this sample, this clone turned up a few times. This sequence joins TRBV5-4 and TRBJ1-6; no reliable D call. Germline CDR1 SGHNT, CDR2 YYREEE (reference sequence). The CDR3 is 15 amino acids. Trimming shortened V by 0 bases and J by 7 bases, and 11 bases separated the two germline ends. CDR3 region: CASSLERGQNSPLHF. CDR3 nucleotide sequence: TGTGCCAGCAGCTTGGAACGCGGGCAGAATTCACCCCTCCACTTT.

V and J are TRBV2 and TRBJ1-5; perhaps TRBD1 as D (6 bases). Germline lookup yields CDR1 SNHLY and CDR2 FYNNEI. This CDR3 has 12 residues. V lost 3 bases and J 7 bases, leaving 7 bases between the germline ends. CDR3 bases: TGTGCCAGCAGTGACGGGGGCCAGCCCCAGCATTTT. This sequence encodes CASSDGGQPQHF.

The sample holds one count of this clone. The J gene is TRBJ1-1, the V gene TRBV19; a possible D gene is TRBD1 (6 bases). Trimming shortened V by 9 bases and J by 3 bases, and 23 bases separated the two germline ends. The germline V gene encodes CDR1 LNHDA and CDR2 SQIVND (reference sequence). This CDR3 comprises 16 residues. CDR3 sequence: CASGEGDLGFHTEAFF. CDR3 bases: TGTGCCAGCGGGGAGGGGGACCTTGGGTTTCACACTGAAGCTTTCTTT.

This rearrangement joins TRBV20-1 to TRBJ2-7, with D hard to call. Germline-derived CDR1 and CDR2 are DFQATT and SNEGSKA (reference sequence). Between the trimmed V and J ends, which lost 3 bases and 6 bases, there was a span of 9 bases. The CDR3 runs 11 residues. The CDR3 DNA reads TGCAGTGCTAGGGCAGCCGGCGAGCAGTACTTC. It codes for CSARAAGEQYF.

The rearrangement links TRBV19 to TRBJ2-1, with D maybe TRBD2 (6 bases). Trimming stripped 1 base from V and 4 bases from J, with 11 bases between. The V gene's germline CDR1 is LNHDA and CDR2 SQIVND (reference sequence). The length of the CDR3 is 15 residues. The CDR3 DNA sequence: TGTGCCAGTAGTATAGGACTAGGTCGGTACAATGAGCAGTTCTTC. As protein: CASSIGLGRYNEQFF.

The chain couples TRBV28 to TRBJ2-1, with 8 nucleotides matching TRBD2. CDR1 MDHEN and CDR2 SYDVKM come from the germline V gene. J gave up 8 bases and V 2 bases, and 8 bases lay outside the gene matches. The CDR3 contains 15 residues. The CDR3 is CASSLPGLVVDEQFF. The CDR3 region has the DNA TGTGCCAGCAGTTTACCGGGACTAGTGGTCGATGAGCAGTTCTTC.

The rearrangement joins TRBV21-1 to TRBJ2-7; the table's D call, TRBD1, was not checked against the DNA. TRBV21-1 is termed a pseudogene. CDR3 length equals 18 residues. In DNA form, the CDR3 reads TGTGCCAGCAGCAAGGGGACAGGATTAACGAAAGGGACCTACGAGCAGTACTTC. Protein product: CASSKGTGLTKGTYEQYF.

This rearrangement joins TRBV7-2 to TRBJ1-2; 10 bases agree with TRBD1. This CDR3 contains 15 residues. Germline V gives CDR1 SGHTA, CDR2 FQGNSA. With V trimmed by 2 bases and J by 7 bases, 7 bases remained unmatched. The CDR3 sequence: CASSLSGGTGVGYTF. CDR3 nucleotides: TGTGCCAGCAGCTTAAGCGGCGGGACAGGGGTTGGCTACACCTTC.

The gene calls are TRBV5-1 and TRBJ1-1, with TRBD1 matching 7 bases. J gave up 7 bases and V 0 bases, and 3 bases lay outside the gene matches. The germline gives CDR1 SGHRS, CDR2 YFSETQ. The CDR3 has 13 amino acids. CDR3 nucleotide sequence: TGCGCCAGCAGCTTGGGACAGGGAAATGAAGCTTTCTTT. It codes for CASSLGQGNEAFF.

The CDR3 coding sequence is TGTGCCAGCAGTTACAGGGGAGAGACCCAGTACTTC. It specifies CASSYRGETQYF. The V gene is TRBV27, the J gene TRBJ2-5; TRBD1 aligns across 7 bases. Germline CDR1 reads MNHEY; CDR2 reads SMNVEV (reference sequence). Trimming cost V 4 bases and J 4 bases; bases outside gene matches: 0. The CDR3 is made up of 12 amino acids.

V and J are TRBV9 and TRBJ1-5, with D unresolved. Germline CDR1 reads SGDLS; CDR2 reads YYNGEE. The CDR3 has 14 amino acids. V was cut by 0 bases and J by 1 base, with 5 bases left in between. CDR3 region: CASSVEASNQPQHF. For the CDR3, the DNA is TGTGCCAGCAGCGTAGAGGCGAGCAATCAGCCCCAGCATTTT.

The V gene is TRBV12-3 or TRBV12-4, the J gene TRBJ1-2; 7 bases agree with TRBD1. V lost 6 bases and J lost 4; bases outside the gene matches: 5. The CDR3 length is 13 residues. The CDR3 region has the DNA TGTGCCAGCAGCCAAGGGGGCGGCTATGGCTACACCTTC. It specifies CASSQGGGYGYTF.

The chain recombines TRBV11-1 with TRBJ2-1; 8 bases line up with TRBD2. V gave up 5 bases and J gave up 8 bases; unmatched junction bases: 14. This CDR3 contains 16 residues. CDR1 is SGHAT, CDR2 FQDESV, per germline (reference sequence). This chain's CDR3 is CASSPTGTSKPDEQFF. CDR3 bases: TGTGCCAGCAGCCCAACCGGGACTAGTAAACCCGATGAGCAGTTCTTC.

This clone occurred once. The chain is built from TRBV5-5 and TRBJ2-7, with D uncertain. The germline V gene encodes CDR1 SGHKS and CDR2 YYEKEE (reference sequence). Trimming pared 1 base from V and 2 bases from J, leaving 7 bases between. There are 13 residues in the CDR3. The CDR3 sequence is CASSLWQTYEQYF. CDR3 bases: TGTGCCAGCAGCTTGTGGCAGACCTACGAGCAGTACTTC.

The chain links TRBV5-8 to TRBJ1-1; TRBD1 matches at 8 bases. From germline, CDR1 is SGHTS and CDR2 YDEGEE. CDR3 length: 16 residues. The V gene end was trimmed by 3 bases and the J gene end by 0 bases; junction bases not matched to a gene: 7. DNA of the CDR3: TGTGCCAGCAGCTCCGAACTGACAGGGGTGAACACTGAAGCTTTCTTT. This sequence encodes CASSSELTGVNTEAFF.

This clone has only a few counts. CDR3 in amino acids: CASSQEGGGWGNEQFF. In DNA, the CDR3 is TGCGCCAGCAGCCAAGAAGGAGGGGGCTGGGGCAATGAGCAGTTCTTC. The J gene is TRBJ2-1, the V gene TRBV4-1; perhaps TRBD1 as D (7 bases). V dropped 0 bases and J dropped 6 bases, with 15 bases sitting between them. Germline V gene sequence: CDR1 MGHRA, CDR2 YSYEKL. This CDR3 is 16 amino acids long.

The genes are TRBV5-1 and TRBJ2-2; 9 nucleotides match TRBD2. From germline, CDR1 is SGHRS and CDR2 YFSETQ. J was trimmed by 3 bases and V by 5 bases; bases with no gene match: 5. The CDR3 has 15 amino acids. For the CDR3, the DNA is TGCGCCAGCAGGGTTGCTAGCGGGGACACCGGGGAGCTGTTTTTT. Translation gives CASRVASGDTGELFF.

The chain employs TRBV28 and TRBJ1-2, with TRBD1 identical over 9 bases. Losses at the gene ends were 10 bases for V and 5 bases for J; bases not matched to a gene: 11. The CDR3 runs 14 residues. The germline V gene encodes CDR1 MDHEN and CDR2 SYDVKM. The CDR3 bases are TGTGCCACTCAACCGGACAGGGGCGGGTATGGCTACACCTTC. Amino acids: CATQPDRGGYGYTF.

The rearrangement uses TRBV7-6 and TRBJ2-7; TRBD1 matches at 7 bases. V shed 5 bases and J 6 bases; nucleotides not matched to a gene: 13. The CDR3 is made up of 15 amino acids. The germline gives CDR1 SGHVS, CDR2 FNYEAQ. The CDR3 region is CASSPGTADTGEQYF. CDR3 DNA: TGTGCCAGCAGCCCCGGGACAGCCGATACCGGCGAGCAGTACTTC. The variable domain in full, with the rest retrieved from reference TRBV7-6 and TRBJ2-7, is GAGVSQSPRYKVTKRGQDVALRCDPISGHVSLYWYRQALGQGPEFLTYFNYEAQQDKSGLPNDRFSAERPEGSISTLTIQRTEQRDSAMYRCASSPGTADTGEQYFGPGTRLTVT.

The gene calls are TRBV5-1 and TRBJ2-7; D possibly uses TRBD1 or TRBD2 (5 bases each). The CDR3 length is 13 residues. CDR1 is SGHRS and CDR2 is YFSETQ in the germline V gene. V lost 4 bases to trimming and J lost 3 bases, with 11 bases between them. In nucleotides, the CDR3 is TGCGCCAGCAGCGTGTCGGGGCTCTACGAGCAGTACTTC. It translates to CASSVSGLYEQYF.

The chain recombines TRBV19 with TRBJ1-1; 7 nucleotides agree with TRBD1. The CDR3 loop spans 15 amino acids. J lost 7 bases, V lost 0 bases, and 8 bases had no gene match. Germline V gene data show CDR1 as LNHDA and CDR2 as SQIVND (reference sequence). The CDR3 bases are TGTGCCAGTAGTATAGATAGCGGGACAGCCAATGAAGCTTTCTTT. Translating it yields CASSIDSGTANEAFF.

The chain employs TRBV5-4 and TRBJ2-5; 8 bases fit TRBD2. The CDR3 totals 15 residues. V lost 4 bases and J lost 2; bases outside the gene matches: 7. CDR1 SGHNT and CDR2 YYREEE come from the germline V gene (reference sequence). Here the CDR3 reads CASSASGGEQETQYF. In nucleotides, the CDR3 is TGTGCCAGCAGCGCCAGCGGGGGAGAACAAGAGACCCAGTACTTC.